A selection of T cell receptor beta chains follows, all from one sample in a study of T cell changes during pregnancy in multiple sclerosis. This table comes from immunoSEQ multiplex PCR, and its TCRdb copy is limited to in-frame clones, with some not included. Of about 110,000 clones listed, roughly 89% are singletons. The material sequenced was peripheral blood, taken before pregnancy. These receptors all come from a female donor with multiple sclerosis, enrolled in a pregnancy study. Both conserved end residues are trimmed from each CDR3. Each record gives: V gene, J gene, CDR3 protein.

TRBV5-8	TRBJ2-1	ASARGDSGGSYNEQF
TRBV4-3	TRBJ1-2	ASSLNPGQGAYGYT
TRBV6-5	TRBJ2-2	ASSSGGANTGELF
TRBV30	TRBJ1-4	AWTYGGSEKLF
TRBV14	TRBJ1-4	ASSLQGLEKLF
TRBV30	TRBJ1-5	AWSSGGQGVVQPQH
TRBV6-5	TRBJ1-2	ASSYSGGQKVLGYT
TRBV5-5	TRBJ1-1	ASSVLRTVNTEAF
TRBV11-1	TRBJ2-7	ASSLGQGIDEQY
TRBV15	TRBJ2-7	ATSRDRSYEQY
TRBV4-2	TRBJ1-2	ASSPGLEANYGYT
TRBV18	TRBJ2-2	ASSPRQDTGELF
TRBV6-6	TRBJ1-5	ASSYGSSNQPQH
TRBV5-1	TRBJ2-1	ASSIRQGGNEQF
TRBV19	TRBJ2-7	ASSIVPHYEQY
TRBV5-1	TRBJ1-4	ASSFDRTGRGEKLF
TRBV11-2	TRBJ1-1	ASSSGTGLIGAF
TRBV19	TRBJ2-7	ASSSKSESSYEQY
TRBV14	TRBJ2-1	ASSFRDRGDEQF
TRBV6-5	TRBJ2-5	ASSYGQGNTRETQY
TRBV19	TRBJ1-1	ASSIWANTEAF
TRBV6-1	TRBJ2-7	ASTRTGGYEQY
TRBV20-1	TRBJ1-3	SAPRGNTIY
TRBV11-3	TRBJ1-1	ASRYRGKPEAF
TRBV5-6	TRBJ1-1	ASSLEGDGTEAF
TRBV6-1	TRBJ2-7	ASSVTGDFYEQY
TRBV6-5	TRBJ1-3	ASSGYGSSGNTIY
TRBV27	TRBJ1-1	ASSLTLFAEAF
TRBV9	TRBJ2-5	ASSLPRTGSSETQY
TRBV9	TRBJ2-3	ASGRRGLPLTDTQY
TRBV28	TRBJ1-1	ASSLLREAQNEAF
TRBV4-1	TRBJ1-3	ASSQPGVRATIY
TRBV29-1	TRBJ2-7	SVVGGGGNSYEQY